This record covers a single T cell receptor (beta chain). The antigen is not known. The study ran its PCR with 60 Vbeta and 13 Jbeta primers. Generated by immunoSEQ multiplex PCR, the TCRdb table keeps only in-frame clones and is missing some. Among 150,000 to 200,000 clones listed, approximately 84% were seen once. The data were obtained in a study of cytomegalovirus exposure and HLA in healthy donors. Whole-study findings and limits: A later analysis found common viral pathogens apparently linked to several of the most significant clusters. A later analysis found most CMV-associated TCR beta chains apparently HLA-restricted.

This CDR3 comprises 17 residues. This chain connects TRBV1 to TRBJ2-7; the DNA was not compared with TRBD2, the D call given in the table. TRBV1 is reported as a pseudogene. Sequencing was carried out using PBMCs. This clonotype was obtained from a boy aged 10-17 years in good health and CMV-seronegative. The CDR3 loop reads CTSSQICVARFSYEQYF. For the CDR3, the DNA is TGCACCAGCAGCCAGATCTGCGTAGCGCGTTTCTCCTACGAGCAGTACTTC.